This is a list of T cell receptor beta chains from one sample in a study of vaccination effects on CD4 cells after COVID-19. Their specific antigens are unknown. Produced via immunoSEQ multiplex PCR; TCRdb's table is partial and in-frame only. Of tens of thousands of clones in the sample, around two thirds were seen once. Sequences were derived from CD4+ T cells from PBMCs cultured without peptide, sampled after COVID-19 vaccination. These receptors were taken from a human donor who received a COVID-19 vaccine. The CDR3 runs from the conserved cysteine through the conserved F or W. D genes are given only for firm matches. The size entry is marked missing in some rows and otherwise reads once, few, many or a size class.

-	TRBV24-1	-	TRBJ2-5	CATSDPVGIQETQYF	TGTGCCACCAGTGATCCCGTCGGTATCCAAGAGACCCAGTACTTC
-	TRBV20-1	once	TRBJ2-3	CSARVQDTQYF	TGCAGTGCTAGAGTACAGGATACGCAGTATTTT
-	TRBV12-3/TRBV12-4	-	TRBJ2-1	CASSPTPGTPQFF	TGTGCCAGCAGTCCTACGCCAGGGACCCCACAGTTCTTC
TRBD2	TRBV7-6	-	TRBJ2-5	CASSRRGVRETQYF	TGTGCCAGCAGTCGGCGGGGGGTTCGGGAGACCCAGTACTTC
TRBD2	TRBV5-1	-	TRBJ2-3	CAGREGTSTDTQYF	TGCGCCGGCAGGGAGGGTACAAGCACAGATACGCAGTATTTT
TRBD1	TRBV6-2/TRBV6-3	few	TRBJ1-5	CASSYDGTGANFPQHF	TGTGCCAGCAGTTACGATGGGACAGGGGCAAATTTCCCCCAGCATTTT
TRBD2	TRBV30	few	TRBJ2-1	CAWSALTSGGAYNEQFF	TGTGCCTGGAGTGCCTTGACTAGCGGGGGGGCCTACAATGAGCAGTTCTTC
-	TRBV30	-	TRBJ1-2	CAWSGRGGNYGYTF	TGTGCCTGGAGCGGCCGGGGAGGGAACTATGGCTACACCTTC
-	TRBV4-3	-	TRBJ2-3	CASSQAGQSVTDTQYF	TGCGCCAGCAGCCAGGCCGGACAGTCAGTTACAGATACGCAGTATTTT
-	TRBV7-2	once	TRBJ2-5	CASSLGRARETQYF	TGTGCCAGCAGCTTGGGTAGGGCGAGGGAGACCCAGTACTTC
-	TRBV2	-	TRBJ2-6	CASRPMGANVLTF	TGTGCCAGCAGGCCCATGGGGGCCAACGTCCTGACTTTC
-	TRBV11-2	-	TRBJ1-2	CASSLARGSYGYTF	TGTGCCAGCAGCTTAGCCCGAGGTAGCTATGGCTACACCTTC
TRBD1	TRBV7-2	-	TRBJ2-1	CASSWDRGSNEQFF	TGTGCCAGCAGCTGGGACAGGGGGAGCAATGAGCAGTTCTTC
-	TRBV2	-	TRBJ1-3	CASSESPNRAGNTIYF	TGTGCCAGCAGTGAATCCCCCAACAGGGCTGGAAACACCATATATTTT
TRBD2	TRBV3-1/TRBV3-2	-	TRBJ2-4	CASSHLWGGVKNIQYF	TGTGCCAGCAGCCACCTCTGGGGGGGGGTCAAAAACATTCAGTACTTC
TRBD1	TRBV6-5	-	TRBJ1-2	CASSADRDYGYTF	TGTGCCAGCAGCGCTGACAGGGACTATGGCTACACCTTC
-	TRBV5-1	-	TRBJ2-3	CASSLRLVTDTQYF	TGCGCCAGCAGCTTGAGACTTGTCACAGATACGCAGTATTTT
TRBD1	TRBV5-1	-	TRBJ2-5	CASSLTGGGGQETQYF	TGCGCCAGCAGCTTAACAGGGGGCGGAGGGCAAGAGACCCAGTACTTC
-	TRBV7-8	-	TRBJ1-2	CASSRRNGDLNGYTF	TGTGCCAGCAGTCGCAGGAACGGGGACCTCAATGGCTACACCTTC
TRBD1	TRBV6-6	-	TRBJ1-3	CASRGQFSGNTIYF	TGTGCCAGCAGGGGACAGTTCTCTGGAAACACCATATATTTT
-	TRBV6-6	-	TRBJ1-5	CASSPKSNQPQHF	TGTGCCAGCAGCCCCAAGAGCAATCAGCCCCAGCATTTT
TRBD1	TRBV2	few	TRBJ2-1	CASSAGRGQNNEQFF	TGTGCCAGCAGTGCCGGTAGGGGACAGAACAATGAGCAGTTCTTC
-	TRBV10-3	-	TRBJ2-1	CAISDGGVKGNEQFF	TGTGCCATCAGTGATGGGGGTGTTAAGGGAAATGAGCAGTTCTTC
-	TRBV2	-	TRBJ1-2	CASSGRYTF	TGTGCCAGCAGTGGACGCTACACCTTC
TRBD1	TRBV6-4	-	TRBJ2-2	CASSVSGGRTGELFF	TGTGCCAGCAGTGTGTCAGGGGGCCGGACCGGGGAGCTGTTTTTT
-	TRBV20-1	-	TRBJ2-5	CSAQQETQYF	TGCAGTGCCCAACAAGAGACCCAGTACTTC
TRBD1	TRBV5-1	-	TRBJ1-4	CASSLGGTGTNEKLFF	TGCGCCAGCAGCTTGGGAGGGACAGGGACAAATGAAAAACTGTTTTTT
-	TRBV2	few	TRBJ1-6	CASSDSGANSPLHF	TGTGCCAGCAGTGATTCAGGGGCGAATTCACCCCTCCACTTT
-	TRBV5-8	-	TRBJ2-3	CASPRGPLDASSTDTQYF	TGTGCCAGCCCCCGTGGTCCCCTCGACGCCTCCTCCACAGATACGCAGTATTTT
-	TRBV28	-	TRBJ2-3	CASSLKRFTDTQYF	TGTGCCAGCAGTTTAAAGAGATTTACAGATACGCAGTATTTT
-	TRBV5-1	-	TRBJ2-3	CASRVQGISTDTQYF	TGCGCCAGCAGGGTCCAGGGGATTAGCACAGATACGCAGTATTTT
-	TRBV2	-	TRBJ1-2	CASSEETGPNYGYTF	TGTGCCAGCAGTGAGGAGACGGGACCAAACTATGGCTACACCTTC
-	TRBV7-2	-	TRBJ1-2	CASSQTTRSGYGYTF	TGTGCCAGCAGCCAAACTACCCGGAGTGGATATGGCTACACCTTC
TRBD2	TRBV2	-	TRBJ2-3	CASSGGGLVGPDTQYF	TGTGCCAGCAGTGGAGGAGGACTAGTTGGTCCAGATACGCAGTATTTT
-	TRBV5-5	-	TRBJ2-2	CASSRDRSGELFF	TGTGCCAGCAGCCGAGACAGGTCCGGGGAGCTGTTTTTT
TRBD1	TRBV7-9	few	TRBJ1-5	CASSRGQTPNQPQHF	TGTGCCAGCAGCAGGGGACAGACCCCTAATCAGCCCCAGCATTTT
TRBD1	TRBV7-2	-	TRBJ2-5	CASSGGTGGLKTQYF	TGTGCCAGCAGCGGCGGGACAGGGGGCCTAAAGACCCAGTACTTC
-	TRBV5-4	-	TRBJ1-6	CASSLGVLRNSPLHF	TGTGCCAGCAGCTTGGGGGTATTACGGAATTCACCCCTCCACTTT
-	TRBV24-1	once	TRBJ2-3	CATSDPTPSRGTTDTQYF	TGTGCCACCAGTGATCCTACCCCTTCACGGGGGACCACAGATACGCAGTATTTT
TRBD1	TRBV4-1	-	TRBJ1-1	CASSRDSQNTEAFF	TGCGCCAGCAGCCGGGACAGCCAGAACACTGAAGCTTTCTTT
-	TRBV12-3/TRBV12-4	-	TRBJ1-1	CASSFGSAEAFF	TGTGCCAGCAGTTTTGGATCGGCTGAAGCTTTCTTT
-	TRBV29-1	-	TRBJ1-1	CSVVDVGAFF	TGCAGCGTTGTTGACGTGGGTGCTTTCTTT
TRBD1	TRBV28	-	TRBJ1-5	CASRGTGGLHQPQHF	TGTGCCAGCAGGGGGACAGGGGGGTTACATCAGCCCCAGCATTTT
TRBD1	TRBV10-3	few	TRBJ1-2	CAISEGQGWGYTF	TGTGCCATCAGTGAGGGACAGGGATGGGGCTACACCTTC
TRBD2	TRBV5-1	-	TRBJ2-1	CASSGTSGGDNEQFF	TGCGCCAGCAGCGGGACTAGCGGGGGGGACAATGAGCAGTTCTTC
-	TRBV12-5	few	TRBJ1-2	CASGAPGPLYGYTF	TGTGCTAGTGGTGCCCCGGGACCTCTATATGGCTACACCTTC
-	TRBV5-5	-	TRBJ1-1	CASSLGPGATNTEAFF	TGTGCCAGCAGCTTGGGGCCAGGGGCTACGAACACTGAAGCTTTCTTT
-	TRBV29-1	-	TRBJ1-5	CSDSEQPQHF	TGCAGCGATAGCGAACAGCCCCAGCATTTT
-	TRBV19	-	TRBJ2-3	CASSIGQGTDTQYF	TGTGCCAGTAGTATAGGTCAAGGGACAGATACGCAGTATTTT
-	TRBV7-3	-	TRBJ1-1	CASSLGWESTEAFF	TGTGCCAGCAGCCTCGGTTGGGAGAGCACTGAAGCTTTCTTT
TRBD2	TRBV14	-	TRBJ2-1	CASSQYGGGAYNEQFF	TGTGCCAGCAGCCAATACGGGGGGGGCGCCTACAATGAGCAGTTCTTC
-	TRBV11-2	few	TRBJ2-5	CASSSVVWETQYF	TGTGCCAGCAGCTCAGTAGTTTGGGAGACCCAGTACTTC
TRBD1	TRBV24-1	-	TRBJ2-1	CATSASDRGLSNEQFF	TGTGCCACCAGTGCGTCGGACAGGGGCCTCTCCAATGAGCAGTTCTTC